This entry is about one T cell receptor beta chain. These data come from a study of PD-1 blockade in classical Hodgkin lymphoma. Profiling relied on immunoSEQ multiplex PCR, and the TCRdb table lists in-frame clones only, not all of them. Here the sample spans some 7,500 clones, under 90% being singletons. Trimming cost V 8 bases and J 0 bases, with 22 bases left between them. The CDR3 covers 16 residues. The V gene's germline CDR1 is GTSNPN and CDR2 SVGIG (reference sequence). Relapses following autologous stem cell transplantation were seen in all patients, with brentuximab vedotin exposure varying.

The sequence came from a human donor with classical Hodgkin lymphoma. This sequence joins TRBV30 and TRBJ2-5, with D perhaps TRBD1 or TRBD2 (6 bases each). The specimen was peripheral blood mononuclear cells (PBMCs), collected at baseline. CDR3 in amino acids: CAAGTLRTAYQETQYF. CDR3 nucleotides: TGTGCCGCGGGGACACTAAGGACCGCGTACCAAGAGACCCAGTACTTC.